This T cell receptor (beta chain) was identified during a study of blood T cell repertoires in COVID-19. Turning to the study itself: PBMCs, B-cell-depleted T cells, or T cells were the source of the cDNA or gDNA that made up the material.

This CDR3 is built from 13 residues. Germline V gene sequence: CDR1 MNHEY, CDR2 SVGAGI. V lost 6 bases, J lost 5 bases, and 13 bases lay in between. This clone was seen a single time. As processed by the authors: Nucleated cell counts were estimated from reference gene primer amplification. The data were produced by immunoSEQ multiplex PCR, yet TCRdb's version contains in-frame clones alone and is incomplete. The V and J calls and clone size come from that table; D and trimming were worked out from the DNA. The sample yields about 150,000 clones, about 90% seen once. V is TRBV6-5 and J is TRBJ1-2; D gene ambiguous. The origin of this receptor is a man aged 45 to 65 with acute or convalescent COVID-19. Material for sequencing was peripheral blood. CDR3 bases: TGTGCCAGCAGGGGAGGGTCCGCTTATGGCTACACCTTC. Translated, it gives CASRGGSAYGYTF.